This note documents a single T cell receptor (beta chain) sequence. Which antigen it targets is not known. Base qualities are missing; no much larger clone stands one base away. Other DNA sequences within the sample encode an identical CDR3. The sample belongs to a study of T cell changes during pregnancy in multiple sclerosis (dated by TCRdb to between 2018 and 2021). For the study in its entirety: Changes in the T cell repertoire over the course of pregnancy were examined in this study in women with multiple sclerosis.

Library construction relied on the immunoSEQ multiplex PCR assay. TCRdb provides this immuneACCESS table in a form limited to in-frame rearrangements. Some clones are lacking; in checked studies, under half of them reflect an unresolved V gene, and why the rest are absent is not known. The sample table records about 48,000 clones; 92% of these occur just once. The ten largest clonotypes hold roughly 0.99% of the sample. The germline V gene yields SGDLS for CDR1 and YYNGEE for CDR2. The CDR3 has 15 amino acids, counting the end cysteine and phenylalanine. The sequence is cut down to CDR3 DNA, 45 bases in frame from base 1. Trimmed from V: 4 bases; trimmed from J: 3 bases; junction bases lacking a gene match: 4.

Material: CD4+ T cells from peripheral blood mononuclear cells, obtained in the second trimester of pregnancy. This clonotype originated in a female donor in good health, enrolled as a control in a pregnancy study. This chain is built from TRBV9 and TRBJ2-3, and TRBD2 aligns with 11 junction nucleotides. The CDR3 region: CASSPLAGGTDTQYF. The sequence in DNA is TGTGCCAGCAGCCCCCTAGCGGGGGGAACAGATACGCAGTATTTT.